Given below is one TCR beta chain in context. Its antigen remains unknown. The entry originates in a study of T cell repertoires in cytomegalovirus infection. In TCRdb, the reads were re-called with MiXCR into one record per CDR3 protein. The data show fewer than 200,000 distinct CDR3 sequences, roughly 22% seen once. Germline V gene lookup returns CDR1 LNHDA and CDR2 SQIVND (reference sequence). This CDR3 region has 13 residues. The junction had 3 bases not matched to a gene; V was cut back by 4 bases and J by 5 bases. The material was CD8+ T cells from cultured PBMCs, obtained from culture after CMV antigen stimulation. This receptor was obtained from a human donor in good health (CMV status not recorded). Some clones in this sample may be carry-over from other donors' samples. The chain has TRBV19 and TRBJ2-7, with 9 bases fitting TRBD1. CDR3 residues: CASSTQGADEQYF. The CDR3, as DNA: TGTGCCAGTAGTACACAGGGGGCGGACGAGCAGTACTTC.